Listed below are T cell receptor beta chains from one sample, sequenced in a study of T cell clonotyping in hematopoietic cell transplantation. TCRdb's copy holds only in-frame clones and misses some; the assay was immunoSEQ multiplex PCR. The table records 25,000 to 30,000 clones, 82% of them present only once. The material was peripheral blood mononuclear cells, obtained before stem cell transplant. Receptor source: a man aged 40-50 years with acute myeloid leukemia. Some clones in this sample may be carry-over from other donors' samples. Both conserved end residues are part of each CDR3. The D gene is left open where the match is weak. Some rows mark clone size as missing; the rest say once, few, many or name a class of expanded clone.

cdr3_aa cdr3_nt v_call d_call j_call cdr3_length clone_size
CASSNGRGFFYEQYF TGTGCCAGCAGCAACGGGAGGGGATTTTTCTACGAGCAGTACTTC TRBV21-1 - TRBJ2-7 15 -
CAINQQEGAETQYF TGTGCCATCAACCAACAGGAGGGGGCAGAGACCCAGTACTTC TRBV10-3 - TRBJ2-5 14 -
CASSVGGPEAFF TGTGCCAGCAGCGTAGGGGGCCCCGAAGCTTTCTTT TRBV5-4 TRBD1 TRBJ1-1 12 -
CASSQVAGASHEQYF TGTGCCAGCAGCCAAGTTGCGGGAGCTTCCCACGAGCAGTACTTC TRBV4-2 TRBD2 TRBJ2-7 15 -
CASKDRGTNTGELFF TGTGCCAGCAAGGACAGGGGAACGAACACCGGGGAGCTGTTTTTT TRBV7-8 TRBD1 TRBJ2-2 15 -
CASSEGTGGKNQPQHF TGTGCCAGCAGTGAAGGGACAGGGGGAAAAAATCAGCCCCAGCATTTT TRBV2 TRBD1 TRBJ1-5 16 -
CAIKPGTGKNTEAFF TGTGCCATCAAACCCGGGACAGGGAAGAACACTGAAGCTTTCTTT TRBV10-3 TRBD1 TRBJ1-1 15 -
CASSEYRANQPQHF TGTGCCAGCAGTGAATACAGGGCCAATCAGCCCCAGCATTTT TRBV25-1 - TRBJ1-5 14 -
CASSLENSPLHF TGCGCCAGCAGCTTAGAGAATTCACCCCTCCACTTT TRBV5-1 - TRBJ1-6 12 few
CASSLPAGASAIFF TGTGCCAGCAGCCTCCCGGCGGGAGCCAGCGCAATTTTTTTT TRBV5-6 TRBD2 TRBJ2-3 14 -
CASSNRLQQETQYF TGTGCCAGCAGCAATAGGCTGCAGCAGGAGACCCAGTACTTC TRBV21-1 - TRBJ2-5 14 -
CSVGQFSHEQYF TGCAGCGTTGGGCAGTTTAGCCACGAGCAGTACTTC TRBV29-1 - TRBJ2-7 12 -
CASSRAGAYGYTF TGTGCCAGCAGCCGGGCCGGAGCCTATGGCTACACCTTC TRBV5-4 - TRBJ1-2 13 few
CASSQEGTGGRYGYTF TGCGCCAGCAGCCAAGAAGGAACAGGGGGTCGCTATGGCTACACCTTC TRBV4-1 TRBD1 TRBJ1-2 16 -
CASRKAGAPNEKLFF TGTGCCAGCAGAAAAGCGGGGGCCCCTAATGAAAAACTGTTTTTT TRBV6-5 - TRBJ1-4 15 -
CASTQQGGSNQPQHF TGTGCCAGCACCCAGCAGGGGGGTAGCAATCAGCCCCAGCATTTT TRBV7-2 TRBD1 TRBJ1-5 15 -
CASSRVGGNQPQHF TGTGCCAGCAGCCGCGTGGGGGGAAATCAGCCCCAGCATTTT TRBV7-8 - TRBJ1-5 14 -
CASSPNRAGYGYTF TGTGCCAGCAGTCCAAACAGGGCGGGCTATGGCTACACCTTC TRBV28 - TRBJ1-2 14 few
CASSLGMHTDTQYF TGTGCCAGCAGCTTGGGGATGCACACAGATACGCAGTATTTT TRBV5-4 - TRBJ2-3 14 -
CASSLWIAVSETQYF TGTGCCAGCAGCTTATGGATTGCCGTCTCCGAGACCCAGTACTTC TRBV7-2 - TRBJ2-5 15 -
CASTRDTNNQPQHF TGTGCCAGCACCCGGGACACCAACAATCAGCCCCAGCATTTT TRBV28 - TRBJ1-5 14 few
CASSPSWGNTEAFF TGTGCCAGCAGCCCGAGTTGGGGGAACACTGAAGCTTTCTTT TRBV11-3 - TRBJ1-1 14 -
CASSSRDRGETQYF TGTGCCAGCAGCTCCAGGGACAGGGGTGAGACCCAGTACTTC TRBV9 TRBD1 TRBJ2-5 14 -
CASSQYPGYNEQFF TGTGCCAGCAGCCAATATCCGGGATACAATGAGCAGTTCTTC TRBV14 - TRBJ2-1 14 -
CASSQDWGMNTEAFF TGCGCCAGCAGCCAAGATTGGGGTATGAACACTGAAGCTTTCTTT TRBV4-1 - TRBJ1-1 15 -
CASSPGLNIQYF TGTGCCAGCAGCCCCGGACTTAACATTCAGTACTTC TRBV7-2 - TRBJ2-4 12 -
CARLTSGGTDTQYF TGTGCCAGATTGACTAGCGGAGGCACAGATACGCAGTATTTT TRBV2 TRBD2 TRBJ2-3 14 -
CASSPWTGGAVQYF TGTGCCAGCAGCCCCTGGACAGGGGGCGCGGTGCAGTACTTC TRBV4-2 TRBD1 TRBJ2-7 14 -
CASSTPDVYEQYF TGTGCCAGCTCTACGCCGGACGTCTACGAGCAGTACTTC TRBV5-6 - TRBJ2-7 13 -
CASSESTGGLETQYF TGTGCCAGCAGTGAATCAACGGGAGGTCTGGAGACCCAGTACTTC TRBV6-1 TRBD2 TRBJ2-5 15 -
CASSGLDRGRWVDGEQFF TGTGCCAGCAGTGGGTTGGACAGGGGGCGGTGGGTTGATGGTGAGCAGTTCTTC TRBV2 TRBD1 TRBJ2-1 18 once
CASSLVGGGTDTQYF TGTGCTAGCAGCTTAGTGGGAGGCGGCACAGATACGCAGTATTTT TRBV7-7 - TRBJ2-3 15 -
CASSEWNTGYNEQFF TGTGCCAGCAGTGAATGGAATACGGGTTACAATGAGCAGTTCTTC TRBV2 - TRBJ2-1 15 -
CASGRRADEQFF TGTGCCAGCGGGAGACGTGCTGATGAGCAGTTCTTC TRBV6-5 - TRBJ2-1 12 -
CASSWGLTYEQYF TGTGCCAGCAGCTGGGGACTAACCTACGAGCAGTACTTC TRBV11-3 TRBD2 TRBJ2-7 13 -
CSISGNLAEQYF TGCAGCATTTCGGGGAACCTTGCCGAGCAGTACTTC TRBV29-1 - TRBJ2-7 12 once
CASSLGQGSYEQYF TGTGCCAGCAGCTTGGGGCAGGGATCCTACGAGCAGTACTTC TRBV5-6 - TRBJ2-7 14 -
CASSLKPPGHDNGGANEKLFF TGCGCCAGCAGCCTTAAACCCCCTGGACACGACAACGGCGGAGCTAATGAAAAACTGTTTTTT TRBV4-3 - TRBJ1-4 21 -
CASSSLGYEQYF TGTGCCAGCAGCTCCTTGGGCTACGAGCAGTACTTC TRBV11-2 - TRBJ2-7 12 -